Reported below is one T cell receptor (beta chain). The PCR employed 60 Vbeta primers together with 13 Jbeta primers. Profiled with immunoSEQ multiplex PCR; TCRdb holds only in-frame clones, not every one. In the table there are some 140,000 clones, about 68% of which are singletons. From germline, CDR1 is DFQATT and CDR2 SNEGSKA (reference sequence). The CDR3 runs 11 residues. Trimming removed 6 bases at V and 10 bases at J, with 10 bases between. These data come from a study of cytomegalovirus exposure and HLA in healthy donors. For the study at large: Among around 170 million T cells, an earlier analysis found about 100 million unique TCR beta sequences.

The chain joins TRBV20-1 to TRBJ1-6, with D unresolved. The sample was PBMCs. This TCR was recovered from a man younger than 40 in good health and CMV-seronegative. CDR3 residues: CSAQHGSPLHF. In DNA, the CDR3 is TGCAGTGCCCAACATGGCTCACCCCTCCACTTT.